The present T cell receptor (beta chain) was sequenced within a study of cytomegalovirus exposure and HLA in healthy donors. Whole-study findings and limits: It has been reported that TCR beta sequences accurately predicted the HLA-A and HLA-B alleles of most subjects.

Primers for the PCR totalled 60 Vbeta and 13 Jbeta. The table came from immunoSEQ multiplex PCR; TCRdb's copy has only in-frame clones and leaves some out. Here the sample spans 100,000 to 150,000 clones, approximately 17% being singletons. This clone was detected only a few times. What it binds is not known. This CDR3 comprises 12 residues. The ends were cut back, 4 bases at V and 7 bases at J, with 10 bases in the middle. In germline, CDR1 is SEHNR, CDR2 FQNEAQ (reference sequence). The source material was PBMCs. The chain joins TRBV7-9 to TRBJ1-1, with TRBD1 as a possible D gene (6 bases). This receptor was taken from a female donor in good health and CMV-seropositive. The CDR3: CASSSQGNEAFF. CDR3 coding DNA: TGTGCCAGCAGCTCACAGGGTAATGAAGCTTTCTTT.